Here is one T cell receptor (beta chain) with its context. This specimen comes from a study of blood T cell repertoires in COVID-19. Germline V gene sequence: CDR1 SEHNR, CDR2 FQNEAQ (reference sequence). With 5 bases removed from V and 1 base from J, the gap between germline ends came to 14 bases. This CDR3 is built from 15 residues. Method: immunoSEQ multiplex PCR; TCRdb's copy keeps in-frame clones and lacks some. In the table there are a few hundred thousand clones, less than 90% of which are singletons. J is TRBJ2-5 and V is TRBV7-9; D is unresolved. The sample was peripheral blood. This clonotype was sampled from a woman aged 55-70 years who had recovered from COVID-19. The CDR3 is CASSPNLGPQETQYF. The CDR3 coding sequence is TGTGCCAGCAGCCCTAATCTTGGGCCCCAAGAGACCCAGTACTTC.